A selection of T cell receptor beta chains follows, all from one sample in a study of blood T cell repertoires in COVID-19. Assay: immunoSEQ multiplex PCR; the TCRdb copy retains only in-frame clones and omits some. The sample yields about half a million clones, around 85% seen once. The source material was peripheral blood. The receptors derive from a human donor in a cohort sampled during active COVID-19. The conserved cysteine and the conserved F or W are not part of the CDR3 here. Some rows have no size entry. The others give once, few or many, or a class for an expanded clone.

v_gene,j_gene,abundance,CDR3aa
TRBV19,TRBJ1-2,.,ASSHQGTGRAYGYT
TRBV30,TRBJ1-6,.,AWSREQMNSPLH
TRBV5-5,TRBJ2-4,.,ASSWREGGAYIQY
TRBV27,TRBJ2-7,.,ASSPRTGVREQY
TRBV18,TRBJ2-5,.,ASSPRQETQY
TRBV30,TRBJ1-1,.,AWSVDGGTEAF
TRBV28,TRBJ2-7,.,ASSPDRDSSYEQY
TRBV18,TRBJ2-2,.,ASSLQGTNTGELF
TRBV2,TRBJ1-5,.,ASSSDRGLGNQPQH
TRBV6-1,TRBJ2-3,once,ASSEEVAASTDTQY
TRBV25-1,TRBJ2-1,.,ASSEYGALHNEQF
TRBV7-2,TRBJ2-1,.,ASSFAGVAGLMNEQF